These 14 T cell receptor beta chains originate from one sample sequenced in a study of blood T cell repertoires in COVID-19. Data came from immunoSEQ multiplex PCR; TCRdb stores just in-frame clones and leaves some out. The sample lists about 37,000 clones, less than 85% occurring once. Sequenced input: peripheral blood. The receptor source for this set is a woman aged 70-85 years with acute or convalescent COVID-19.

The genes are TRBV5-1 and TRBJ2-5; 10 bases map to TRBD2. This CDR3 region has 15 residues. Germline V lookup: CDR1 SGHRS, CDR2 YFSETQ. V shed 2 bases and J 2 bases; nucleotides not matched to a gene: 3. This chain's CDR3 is CASSFSGGTQETQYF. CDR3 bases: TGCGCCAGCAGCTTTAGCGGGGGGACTCAAGAGACCCAGTACTTC.

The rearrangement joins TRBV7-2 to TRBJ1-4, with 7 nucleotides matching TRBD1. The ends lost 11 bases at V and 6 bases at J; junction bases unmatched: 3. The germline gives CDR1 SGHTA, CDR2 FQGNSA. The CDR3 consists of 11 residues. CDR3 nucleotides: TGTGCCCGAGACAGGGATGAAAAACTGTTTTTT. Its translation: CARDRDEKLFF.

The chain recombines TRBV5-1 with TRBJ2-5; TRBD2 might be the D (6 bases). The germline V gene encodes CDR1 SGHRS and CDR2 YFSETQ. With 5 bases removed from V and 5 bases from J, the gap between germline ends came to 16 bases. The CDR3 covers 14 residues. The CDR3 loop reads CASRREVGVETQYF. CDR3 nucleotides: TGCGCCAGCAGAAGGGAGGTTGGCGTGGAGACCCAGTACTTC.

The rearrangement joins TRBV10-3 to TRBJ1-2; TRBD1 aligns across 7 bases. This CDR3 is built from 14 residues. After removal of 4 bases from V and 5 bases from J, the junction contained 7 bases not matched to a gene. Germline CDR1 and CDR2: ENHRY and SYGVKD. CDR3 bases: TGTGCCATCAGTGCGACAGGGCAGGGTTATGGCTACACCTTC. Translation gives CAISATGQGYGYTF.

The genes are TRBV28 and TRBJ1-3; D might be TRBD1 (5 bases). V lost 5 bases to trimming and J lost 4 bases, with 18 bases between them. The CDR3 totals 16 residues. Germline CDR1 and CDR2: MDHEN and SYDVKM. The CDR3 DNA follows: TGTGCCAGCAGTACCTCGAACCCAGGGCACGGAAACACCATATATTTT. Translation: CASSTSNPGHGNTIYF.

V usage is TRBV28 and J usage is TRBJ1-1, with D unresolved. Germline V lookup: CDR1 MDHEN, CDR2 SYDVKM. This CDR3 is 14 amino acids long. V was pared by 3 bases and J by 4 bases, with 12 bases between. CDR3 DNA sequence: TGTGCCAGCAGTTTTCATGCGGTGGGCACTGAAGCTTTCTTT. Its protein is CASSFHAVGTEAFF.

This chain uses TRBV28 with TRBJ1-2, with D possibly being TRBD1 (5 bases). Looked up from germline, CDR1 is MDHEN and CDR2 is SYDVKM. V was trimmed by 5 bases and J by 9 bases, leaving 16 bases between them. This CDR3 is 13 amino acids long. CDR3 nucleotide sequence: TGTGCCAGCAGTGGGCGGGAAGGGACGAGCTACACCTTC. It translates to CASSGREGTSYTF.

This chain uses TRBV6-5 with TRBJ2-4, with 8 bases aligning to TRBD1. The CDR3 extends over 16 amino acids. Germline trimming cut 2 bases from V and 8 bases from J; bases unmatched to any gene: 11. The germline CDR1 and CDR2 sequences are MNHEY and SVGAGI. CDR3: CASSYGTGPSPDIQYF. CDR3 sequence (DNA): TGTGCCAGCAGTTACGGGACAGGCCCGTCCCCGGACATTCAGTACTTC.

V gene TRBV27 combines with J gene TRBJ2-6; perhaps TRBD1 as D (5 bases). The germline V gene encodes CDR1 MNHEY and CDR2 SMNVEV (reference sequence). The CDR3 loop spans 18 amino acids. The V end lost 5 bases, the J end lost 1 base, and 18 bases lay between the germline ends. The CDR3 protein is CASSTRQRVGSGANVLTF. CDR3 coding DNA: TGTGCCAGCAGTACAAGACAGAGAGTAGGATCTGGGGCCAACGTCCTGACTTTC.

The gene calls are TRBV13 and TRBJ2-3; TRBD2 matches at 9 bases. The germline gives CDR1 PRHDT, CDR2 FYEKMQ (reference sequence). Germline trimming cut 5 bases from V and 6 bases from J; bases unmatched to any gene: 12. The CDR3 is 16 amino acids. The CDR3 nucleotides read TGTGCCAGCAGCCTAGTGGGACTAGCCCTTCTGGATACGCAGTATTTT. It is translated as CASSLVGLALLDTQYF.

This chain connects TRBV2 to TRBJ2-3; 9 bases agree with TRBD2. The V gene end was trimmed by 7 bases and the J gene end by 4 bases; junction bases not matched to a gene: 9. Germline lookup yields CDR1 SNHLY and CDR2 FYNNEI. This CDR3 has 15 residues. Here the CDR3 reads CASISFSGGADTQYF. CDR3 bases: TGTGCCAGCATCTCCTTTAGCGGGGGCGCAGATACGCAGTATTTT.

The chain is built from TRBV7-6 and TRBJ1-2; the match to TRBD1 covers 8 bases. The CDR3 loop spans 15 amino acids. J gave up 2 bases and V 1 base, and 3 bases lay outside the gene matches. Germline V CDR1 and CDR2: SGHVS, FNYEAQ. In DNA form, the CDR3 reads TGTGCCAGCAGCTTAGACAACAGGGGGAACTATGGCTACACCTTC. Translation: CASSLDNRGNYGYTF.

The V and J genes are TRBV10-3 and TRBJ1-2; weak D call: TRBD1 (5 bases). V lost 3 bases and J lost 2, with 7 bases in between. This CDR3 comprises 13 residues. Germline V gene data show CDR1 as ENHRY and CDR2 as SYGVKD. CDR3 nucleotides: TGTGCCATCAGTGAAAGACAGAACTATGGCTACACCTTC. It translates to CAISERQNYGYTF.

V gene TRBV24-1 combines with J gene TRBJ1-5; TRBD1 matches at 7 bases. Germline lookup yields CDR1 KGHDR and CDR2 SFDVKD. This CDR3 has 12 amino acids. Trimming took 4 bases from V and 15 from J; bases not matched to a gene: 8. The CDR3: CATSDPTGPRHF. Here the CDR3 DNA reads TGTGCCACCAGTGACCCGACAGGGCCGCGGCATTTT.